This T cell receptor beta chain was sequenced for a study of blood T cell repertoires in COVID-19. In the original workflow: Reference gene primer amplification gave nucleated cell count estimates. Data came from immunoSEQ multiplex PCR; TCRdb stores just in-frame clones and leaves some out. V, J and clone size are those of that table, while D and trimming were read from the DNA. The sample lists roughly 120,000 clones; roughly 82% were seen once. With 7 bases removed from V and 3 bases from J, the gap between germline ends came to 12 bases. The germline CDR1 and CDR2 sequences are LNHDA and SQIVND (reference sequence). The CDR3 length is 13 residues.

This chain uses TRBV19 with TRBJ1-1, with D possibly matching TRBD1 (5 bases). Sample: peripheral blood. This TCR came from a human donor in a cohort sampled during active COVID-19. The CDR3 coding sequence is TGTGCCAGTATCCTCAGGGATGACACTGAAGCTTTCTTT. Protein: CASILRDDTEAFF.